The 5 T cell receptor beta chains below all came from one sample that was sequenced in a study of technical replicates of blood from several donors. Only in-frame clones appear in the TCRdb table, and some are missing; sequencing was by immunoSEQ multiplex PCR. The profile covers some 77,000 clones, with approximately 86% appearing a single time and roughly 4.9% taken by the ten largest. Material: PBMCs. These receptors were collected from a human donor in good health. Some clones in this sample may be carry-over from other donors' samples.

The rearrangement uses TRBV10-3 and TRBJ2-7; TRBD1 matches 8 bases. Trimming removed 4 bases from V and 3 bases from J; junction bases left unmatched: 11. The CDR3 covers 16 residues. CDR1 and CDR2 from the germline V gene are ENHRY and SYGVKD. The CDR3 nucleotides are TGTGCCATCAGTGGCCGGATGACAGGGGAGATCTACGAGCAGTACTTC. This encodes CAISGRMTGEIYEQYF.

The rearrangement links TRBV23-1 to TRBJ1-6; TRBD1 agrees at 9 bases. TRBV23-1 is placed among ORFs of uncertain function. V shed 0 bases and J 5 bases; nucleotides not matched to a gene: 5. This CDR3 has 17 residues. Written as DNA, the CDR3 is TGCGCCAGCAGTCAATCTACAGGGGGCCCACATAATTCACCCCTCCACTTT. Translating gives CASSQSTGGPHNSPLHF.

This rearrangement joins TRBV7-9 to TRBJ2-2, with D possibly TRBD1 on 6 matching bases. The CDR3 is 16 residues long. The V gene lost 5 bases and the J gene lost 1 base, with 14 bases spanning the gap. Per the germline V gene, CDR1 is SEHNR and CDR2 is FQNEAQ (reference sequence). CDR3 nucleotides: TGTGCCAGCAGCCCCTCGACAGGAATGAACACCGGGGAGCTGTTTTTT. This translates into CASSPSTGMNTGELFF.

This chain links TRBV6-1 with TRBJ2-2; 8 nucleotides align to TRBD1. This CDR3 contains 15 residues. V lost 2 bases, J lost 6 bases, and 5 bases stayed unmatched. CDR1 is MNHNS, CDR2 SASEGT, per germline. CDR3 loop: CASSEQGASAGELFF. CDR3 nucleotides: TGTGCCAGCAGTGAACAGGGGGCGTCGGCCGGGGAGCTGTTTTTT.

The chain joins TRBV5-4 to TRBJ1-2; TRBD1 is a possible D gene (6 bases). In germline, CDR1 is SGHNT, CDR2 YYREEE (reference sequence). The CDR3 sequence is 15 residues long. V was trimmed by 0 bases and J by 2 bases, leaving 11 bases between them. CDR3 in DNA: TGTGCCAGCAGCTTGGGTTGGGGGCTAAACTATGGCTACACCTTC. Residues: CASSLGWGLNYGYTF. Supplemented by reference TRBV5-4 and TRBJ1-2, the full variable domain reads ETGVTQSPTHLIKTRGQQVTLRCSSQSGHNTVSWYQQALGQGPQFIFQYYREEENGRGNFPPRFSGLQFPNYSSELNVNALELDDSALYLCASSLGWGLNYGYTFGSGTRLTVV.